The 14 T cell receptor beta chains listed next were all sequenced from one sample in a study of blood T cells in healthy people across ages. Sample-barcoded 5' priming and a J-beta primer mix drove a second PCR of roughly 6 to 12 cycles. TCRdb reanalysed the 5' RACE reads using MiXCR and keeps one entry per CDR3 protein. The sample contains 270,000 or so distinct CDR3 sequences, less than 30% of which appear only once. Material for sequencing was blood. Source of these receptors: a woman in her 70s in good health.

The V gene is TRBV20-1, the J gene TRBJ2-1; 8 bases map to TRBD1. Trimming removed 8 bases from V and 5 bases from J; junction bases left unmatched: 8. From germline, CDR1 is DFQATT and CDR2 SNEGSKA (reference sequence). The CDR3 totals 13 residues. The CDR3 bases are TGCAGTCGAACAGGACAGGGCGACAATGAGCAGTTCTTC. It specifies CSRTGQGDNEQFF.

The chain uses TRBV7-9 and TRBJ1-4, with D possibly being TRBD1 (5 bases). The germline V gene encodes CDR1 SEHNR and CDR2 FQNEAQ (reference sequence). The CDR3 runs 15 residues. Trimming took 1 base from V and 5 from J, leaving 11 bases between them. The CDR3, as DNA: TGTGCCAGCAGCTTAGACCGGGACGAAAATGAAAAACTGTTTTTT. It is translated as CASSLDRDENEKLFF.

This clonotype occurred a few times. V is TRBV15 and J is TRBJ2-1, with a weak D call TRBD2 (5 bases). The germline V gene has CDR1 LNHNV and CDR2 YYDKDF (reference sequence). Between the trimmed V and J ends, which lost 0 bases and 6 bases, there was a span of 15 bases. The CDR3 runs 16 residues. The CDR3 spells CATSRDQSGDSNEQFF. The CDR3 bases are TGTGCCACCAGCAGAGATCAGTCCGGGGATAGCAATGAGCAGTTCTTC.

A word on this clonotype: This clone may be a read error of a much larger clone one base away. V and J are TRBV3-1 and TRBJ2-4, with 7 nucleotides matching TRBD1. This CDR3 is 15 amino acids long. CDR1 is LGHDT and CDR2 is YNNKEL in the germline V gene (reference sequence). The CDR3 loop reads CASSHTTGAKDIQYF. The CDR3 DNA sequence: TGTGCCAGCAGTCATACTACAGGGGCCAAAGACATTCAGTACTTC.

The rearrangement links TRBV25-1 to TRBJ2-3, with D possibly being TRBD2 (7 bases). The germline gives CDR1 MGHDK, CDR2 SYGVNS. V was trimmed by 1 base and J by 4 bases, leaving 9 bases between them. This CDR3 spans 14 amino acids. CDR3 protein: CASSEWGGADTQYF. The CDR3, as DNA: TGTGCCAGCAGTGAATGGGGGGGCGCAGATACGCAGTATTTT.

This clonotype was counted a few times. The V and J genes are TRBV3-1 and TRBJ2-5; 13 bases match TRBD2. After removal of 3 bases from V and 5 bases from J, the junction contained 9 bases not matched to a gene. Germline lookup yields CDR1 LGHDT and CDR2 YNNKEL (reference sequence). The CDR3 spans 17 residues. The CDR3 DNA reads TGTGCCAGCAGCCACTACCGACTAGCGGGAGGTGGCGAGACCCAGTACTTC. Protein: CASSHYRLAGGGETQYF.

Many counts were recorded for this clonotype. The chain uses TRBV7-9 and TRBJ2-7; 9 bases match TRBD1. V gave up 1 base and J gave up 6 bases; unmatched junction bases: 13. Germline-derived CDR1 and CDR2 are SEHNR and FQNEAQ (reference sequence). The CDR3 has 17 amino acids. CDR3 nucleotide sequence: TGTGCCAGCAGCTTAGACTACGCCCGGGACAGGGAGGGCGAGCAGTACTTC. It yields the protein CASSLDYARDREGEQYF.

The CDR3 coding sequence is TGCAGCGTTGGATCAGCCAACTATGGCTACACCTTC. Protein product: CSVGSANYGYTF. The rearrangement uses TRBV29-1 and TRBJ1-2; D uncertain. This CDR3 comprises 12 residues. The V gene's germline CDR1 is SQVTM and CDR2 ANQGSEA. V lost 4 bases and J 2 bases, leaving 8 bases between the germline ends.

V gene TRBV6-4 combines with J gene TRBJ2-5; tentatively, D is TRBD1 (7 bases). CDR3 size: 17 residues. The V gene's germline CDR1 is MRHNA and CDR2 SNTAGT. V lost 8 bases, J lost 3 bases, and 25 bases lay in between. For the CDR3, the DNA is TGTGCCAGCCGTCCGGACTATAGAGGACAGGCTAAAGAGACCCAGTACTTC. Translated, it gives CASRPDYRGQAKETQYF.

Note on this clonotype: A much larger clone lies a single base off, so this may be a read error. The V call is TRBV6-2 or TRBV6-3, the J call TRBJ2-5; TRBD1 matches at 8 bases. The CDR3 contains 17 residues. Looked up from germline, CDR1 is MNHEY and CDR2 is SVGEGT. As DNA, the CDR3 is TGTGCCAGCAGTTACGGACAGGGCTCTGACATCCAAGAGGCCCAGTACTTC. As protein: CASSYGQGSDIQEAQYF.

V is TRBV28 and J is TRBJ2-3; D call uncertain. Germline-derived CDR1 and CDR2 are MDHEN and SYDVKM. V lost 0 bases and J lost 4, with 2 bases in between. The CDR3 has 12 residues. The CDR3 sequence is CASSLWADTQYF. The DNA of the CDR3 is TGTGCCAGCAGTTTATGGGCAGATACGCAGTATTTT.

V and J are TRBV3-1 and TRBJ2-7; 13 bases line up with TRBD2. Germline CDR1 and CDR2: LGHDT and YNNKEL (reference sequence). This CDR3 spans 15 amino acids. Trimming removed 6 bases from V and 3 bases from J; junction bases left unmatched: 5. The DNA of the CDR3 is TGTGCCAGCAGAAAGACTAGCGGGAGGATCTACGAGCAGTACTTC. This sequence encodes CASRKTSGRIYEQYF.

This clonotype was picked up a small number of times. The gene calls are TRBV5-6 and TRBJ2-5; D is possibly TRBD2 (5 bases). The CDR3 runs 13 residues. With 4 bases removed from V and 1 base from J, the gap between germline ends came to 8 bases. Per the germline V gene, CDR1 is SGHDT and CDR2 is YYEEEE. The CDR3 sequence: CASSAEGQETQYF. Written as DNA, the CDR3 is TGTGCCAGCAGCGCCGAGGGCCAAGAGACCCAGTACTTC.

The CDR3 region has the DNA TGTGCCAGCAGCCCGAGACAGGGGGTCGGTGAAAAACTGTTTTTT. It specifies CASSPRQGVGEKLFF. V usage is TRBV5-6 and J usage is TRBJ1-4, with 9 bases aligning to TRBD1. The V gene's germline CDR1 is SGHDT and CDR2 YYEEEE. This CDR3 is built from 15 residues. V gave up 4 bases and J gave up 7 bases; unmatched junction bases: 8.